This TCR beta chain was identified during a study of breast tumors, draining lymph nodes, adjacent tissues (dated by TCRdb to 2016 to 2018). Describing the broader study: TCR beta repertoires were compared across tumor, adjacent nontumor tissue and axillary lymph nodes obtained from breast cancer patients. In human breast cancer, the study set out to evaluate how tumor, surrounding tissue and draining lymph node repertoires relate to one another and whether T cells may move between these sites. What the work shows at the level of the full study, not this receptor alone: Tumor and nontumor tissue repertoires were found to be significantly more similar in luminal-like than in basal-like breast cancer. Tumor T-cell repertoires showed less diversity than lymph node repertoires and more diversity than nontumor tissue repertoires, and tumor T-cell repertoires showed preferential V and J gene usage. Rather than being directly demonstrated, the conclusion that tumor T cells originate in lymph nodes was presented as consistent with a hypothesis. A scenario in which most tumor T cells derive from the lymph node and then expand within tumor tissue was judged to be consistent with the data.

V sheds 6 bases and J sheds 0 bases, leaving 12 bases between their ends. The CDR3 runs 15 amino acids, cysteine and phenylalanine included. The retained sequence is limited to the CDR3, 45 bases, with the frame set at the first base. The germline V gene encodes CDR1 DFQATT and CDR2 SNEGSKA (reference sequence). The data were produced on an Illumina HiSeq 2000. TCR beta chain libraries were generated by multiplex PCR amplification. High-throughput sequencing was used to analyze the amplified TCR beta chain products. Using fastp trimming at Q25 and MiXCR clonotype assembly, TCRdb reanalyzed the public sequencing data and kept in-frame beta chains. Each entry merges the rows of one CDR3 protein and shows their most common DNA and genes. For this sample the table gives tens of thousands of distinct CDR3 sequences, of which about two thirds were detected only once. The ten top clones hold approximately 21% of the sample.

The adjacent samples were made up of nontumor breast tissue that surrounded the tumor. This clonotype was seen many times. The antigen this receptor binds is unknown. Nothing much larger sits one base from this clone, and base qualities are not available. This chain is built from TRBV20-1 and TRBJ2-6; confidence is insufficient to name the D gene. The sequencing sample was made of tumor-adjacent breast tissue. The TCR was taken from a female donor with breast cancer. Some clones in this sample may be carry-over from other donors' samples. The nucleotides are TGCAGTGCCATCCCGCCGGGCTCTGGGGCCAACGTCCTGACTTTC. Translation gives CSAIPPGSGANVLTF.